This T cell receptor (beta chain) was observed in a study of T cells in localized non-small cell lung cancer. Study-wide points: Within adjacent lung there appeared a median around 60 of the top 100 tumor clones.

Produced via immunoSEQ multiplex PCR; TCRdb's table is partial and in-frame only. This table holds roughly 38,000 clones, around 84% found once. On this clone: Its antigen is as yet unknown.

The CDR3 has 17 amino acids. Germline V lookup: CDR1 MNHEY, CDR2 SMNVEV (reference sequence). Trimming left V 2 bases short and J 4 bases short, with 18 bases between. The TCR sequence derives from a man aged 18 to 49 with stage I lung adenocarcinoma. Material: peripheral blood, obtained before any cancer treatment. The V and J genes are TRBV27 and TRBJ2-1; the D gene is possibly TRBD1 (5 bases). CDR3 bases: TGTGCCAGCAGTTTACGCCGACAGAATTACACTTACAATGAGCAGTTCTTC. Its protein is CASSLRRQNYTYNEQFF.